Following are 3 T cell receptor beta chains from one sample sequenced in a study of long-term antiretroviral therapy in people with HIV. The immunoSEQ assay was v3.0, run at survey level. Clones were sequenced by immunoSEQ multiplex PCR, and TCRdb holds only the in-frame ones, with some missing. The table shows about 41,000 clones, with about 95% occurring only once. The material sequenced was unsorted PBMCs, taken around 9 years after starting antiretroviral therapy. These receptors were obtained from a man between 25 and 39 years old with HIV.

This clone qualifies as medium-sized. V gene TRBV27 combines with J gene TRBJ1-5; the D gene is possibly TRBD1 (6 bases). Trimming took off 5 bases at V and 1 base at J, with 15 bases between the two ends. The CDR3 sequence is 16 residues long. Germline V lookup: CDR1 MNHEY, CDR2 SMNVEV (reference sequence). CDR3 sequence reads: CASSHTGQFSNQPQHF. CDR3 DNA sequence: TGTGCCAGCAGTCACACCGGACAGTTCAGCAATCAGCCCCAGCATTTT.

This clone showed up just a few times. The chain couples TRBV6-5 to TRBJ1-2, with D possibly being TRBD1 (5 bases). Germline V gives CDR1 MNHEY, CDR2 SVGAGI. Trimming removed 5 bases from V and 2 bases from J, with 9 bases in between. CDR3 length: 13 amino acids. The CDR3 DNA sequence: TGTGCCAGCAGTCCTCCAGGGAACTATGGCTACACCTTC. Translating gives CASSPPGNYGYTF.

V is TRBV28 and J is TRBJ1-5; the match to TRBD1 covers 7 bases. V lost 6 bases to trimming and J lost 5 bases; unmatched junction nucleotides: 7. Germline V gene sequence: CDR1 MDHEN, CDR2 SYDVKM. The CDR3 runs to 14 residues. In nucleotides, the CDR3 is TGTGCCAGCAGGCTCAACAGGGGCGATCAGCCCCAGCATTTT. Its translation is CASRLNRGDQPQHF.